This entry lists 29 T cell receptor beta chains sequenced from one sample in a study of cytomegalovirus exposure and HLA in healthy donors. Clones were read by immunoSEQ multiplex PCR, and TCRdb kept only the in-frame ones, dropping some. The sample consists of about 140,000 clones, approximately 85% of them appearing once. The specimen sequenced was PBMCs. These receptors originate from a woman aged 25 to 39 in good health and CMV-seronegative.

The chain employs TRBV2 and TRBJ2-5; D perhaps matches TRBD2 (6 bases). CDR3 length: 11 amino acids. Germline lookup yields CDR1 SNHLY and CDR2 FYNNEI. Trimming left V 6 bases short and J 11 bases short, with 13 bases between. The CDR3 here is CASSLKGTQYF. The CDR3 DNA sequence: TGTGCCAGCAGCCTCAAGGGGACTCAGTACTTC.

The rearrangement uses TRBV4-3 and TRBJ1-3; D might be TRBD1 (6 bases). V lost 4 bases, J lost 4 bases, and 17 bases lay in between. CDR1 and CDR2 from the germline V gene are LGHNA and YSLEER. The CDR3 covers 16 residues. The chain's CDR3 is CASSPQPGGAGNTIYF. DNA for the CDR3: TGCGCCAGCAGCCCCCAGCCGGGGGGGGCCGGAAACACCATATATTTT.

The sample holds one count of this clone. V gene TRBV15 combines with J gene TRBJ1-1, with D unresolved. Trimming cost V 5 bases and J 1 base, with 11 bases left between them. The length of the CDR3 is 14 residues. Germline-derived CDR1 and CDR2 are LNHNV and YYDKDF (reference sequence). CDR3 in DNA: TGTGCCACCAGCCCTCCCCCGGGGAACACTGAAGCTTTCTTT. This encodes CATSPPPGNTEAFF.

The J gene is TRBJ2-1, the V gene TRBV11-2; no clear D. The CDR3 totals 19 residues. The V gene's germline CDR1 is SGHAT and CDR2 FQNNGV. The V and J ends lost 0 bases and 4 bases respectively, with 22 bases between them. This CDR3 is CASSLDSVWATLRYNEQFF. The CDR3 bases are TGTGCCAGCAGCTTAGATTCAGTGTGGGCTACGTTGAGATACAATGAGCAGTTCTTC.

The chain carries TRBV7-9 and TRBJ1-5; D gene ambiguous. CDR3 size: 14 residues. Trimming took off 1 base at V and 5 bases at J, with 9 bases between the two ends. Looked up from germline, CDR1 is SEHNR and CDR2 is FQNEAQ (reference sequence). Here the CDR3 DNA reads TGTGCCAGCAGCTTAGATTCGGGGTATCAGCCCCAGCATTTT. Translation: CASSLDSGYQPQHF.

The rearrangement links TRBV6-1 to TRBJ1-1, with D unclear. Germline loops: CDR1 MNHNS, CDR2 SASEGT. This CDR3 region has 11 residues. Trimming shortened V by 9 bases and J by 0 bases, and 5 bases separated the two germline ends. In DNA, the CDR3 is TGTGCCAGTGAGATGAACACTGAAGCTTTCTTT. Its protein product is CASEMNTEAFF.

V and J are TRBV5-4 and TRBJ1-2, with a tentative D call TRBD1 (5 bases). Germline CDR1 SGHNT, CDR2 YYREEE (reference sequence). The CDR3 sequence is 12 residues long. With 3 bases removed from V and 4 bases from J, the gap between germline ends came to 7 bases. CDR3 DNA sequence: TGTGCCAGCAGCTCGGACATCTATGGCTACACCTTC. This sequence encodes CASSSDIYGYTF.

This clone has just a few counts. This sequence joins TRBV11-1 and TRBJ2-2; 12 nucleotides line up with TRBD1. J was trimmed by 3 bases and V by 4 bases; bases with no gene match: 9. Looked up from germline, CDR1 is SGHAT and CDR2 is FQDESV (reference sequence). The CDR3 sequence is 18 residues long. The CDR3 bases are TGTGCCAGCAGCTCAGGATTGGGACAGGGGGCCCACACCGGGGAGCTGTTTTTT. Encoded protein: CASSSGLGQGAHTGELFF.

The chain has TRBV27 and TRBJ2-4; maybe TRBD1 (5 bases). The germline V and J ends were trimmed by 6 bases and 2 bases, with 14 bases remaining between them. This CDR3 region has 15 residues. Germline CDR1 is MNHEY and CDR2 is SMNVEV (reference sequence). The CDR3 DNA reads TGTGCCAGCAGGACCGATCAGGGTCCCAAAAACATTCAGTACTTC. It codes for CASRTDQGPKNIQYF.

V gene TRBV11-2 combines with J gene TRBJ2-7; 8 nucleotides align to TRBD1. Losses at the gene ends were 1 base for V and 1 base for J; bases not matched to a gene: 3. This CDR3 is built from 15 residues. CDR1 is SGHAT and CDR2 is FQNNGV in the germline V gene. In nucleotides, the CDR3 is TGTGCCAGCAGCTTAGCGGGACAGGTATCCTACGAGCAGTACTTC. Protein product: CASSLAGQVSYEQYF.

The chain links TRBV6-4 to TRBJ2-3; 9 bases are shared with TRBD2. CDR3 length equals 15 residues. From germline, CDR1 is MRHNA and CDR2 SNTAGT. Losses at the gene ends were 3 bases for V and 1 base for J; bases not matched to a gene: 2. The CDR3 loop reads CASSEQRGGTDTQYF. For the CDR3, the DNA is TGTGCCAGCAGTGAACAGCGGGGGGGCACAGATACGCAGTATTTT.

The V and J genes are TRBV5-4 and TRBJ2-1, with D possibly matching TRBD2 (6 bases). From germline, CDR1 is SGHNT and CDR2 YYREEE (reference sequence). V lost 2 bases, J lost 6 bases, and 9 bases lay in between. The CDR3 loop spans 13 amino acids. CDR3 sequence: CASSFTSLNEQFF. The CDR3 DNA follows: TGTGCCAGCAGCTTCACTAGCCTCAATGAGCAGTTCTTC.

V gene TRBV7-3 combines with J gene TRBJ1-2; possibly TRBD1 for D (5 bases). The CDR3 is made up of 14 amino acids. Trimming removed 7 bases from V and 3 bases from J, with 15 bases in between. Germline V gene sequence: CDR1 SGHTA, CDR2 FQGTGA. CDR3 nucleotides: TGTGCCAGCACCGATGTCGGGGGTTACTATGGCTACACCTTC. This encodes CASTDVGGYYGYTF.

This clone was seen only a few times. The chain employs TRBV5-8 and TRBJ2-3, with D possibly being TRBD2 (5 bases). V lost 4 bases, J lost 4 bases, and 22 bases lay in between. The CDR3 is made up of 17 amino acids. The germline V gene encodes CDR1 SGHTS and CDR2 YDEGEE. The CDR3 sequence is CASSPGLDAQSADTQYF. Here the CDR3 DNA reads TGTGCCAGCAGCCCTGGACTGGACGCTCAAAGCGCAGATACGCAGTATTTT.

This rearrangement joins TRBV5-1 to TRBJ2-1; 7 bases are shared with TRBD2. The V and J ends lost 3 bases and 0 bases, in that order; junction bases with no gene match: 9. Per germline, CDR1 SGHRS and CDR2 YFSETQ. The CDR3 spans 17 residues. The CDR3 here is CASSWGGGDPSYNEQFF. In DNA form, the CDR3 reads TGCGCCAGCAGCTGGGGGGGAGGGGACCCCTCCTACAATGAGCAGTTCTTC.

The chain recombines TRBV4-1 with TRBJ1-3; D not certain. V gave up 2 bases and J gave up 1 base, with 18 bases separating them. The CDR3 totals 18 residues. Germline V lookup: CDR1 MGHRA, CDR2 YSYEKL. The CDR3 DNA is TGCGCCAGCAGCCAAATAGCCCCTCTCAGCCAGTCTGGAAACACCATATATTTT. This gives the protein CASSQIAPLSQSGNTIYF.

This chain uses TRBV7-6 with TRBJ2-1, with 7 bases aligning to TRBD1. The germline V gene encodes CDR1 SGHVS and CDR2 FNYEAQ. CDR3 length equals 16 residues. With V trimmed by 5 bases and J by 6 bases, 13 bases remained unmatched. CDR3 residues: CASSEYRGPTGNEQFF. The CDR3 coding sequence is TGTGCCAGCAGCGAATACAGGGGCCCTACGGGCAATGAGCAGTTCTTC.

CDR3 DNA: TGTGCCAGCAGCTCGAACCGGGACAAAAGGTACACCTTC. This sequence encodes CASSSNRDKRYTF. The gene calls are TRBV28 and TRBJ1-2; TRBD1 might be the D (6 bases). This CDR3 has 13 amino acids. Germline CDR1 is MDHEN and CDR2 is SYDVKM. Between the trimmed V and J ends, which lost 6 bases and 11 bases, there was a span of 19 bases.

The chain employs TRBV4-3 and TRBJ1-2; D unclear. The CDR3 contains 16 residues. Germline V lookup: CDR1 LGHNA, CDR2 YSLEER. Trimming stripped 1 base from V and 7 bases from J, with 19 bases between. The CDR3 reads CASSQVDGIIPRGYTF. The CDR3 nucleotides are TGCGCCAGCAGCCAAGTCGACGGGATCATTCCACGTGGCTACACCTTC.

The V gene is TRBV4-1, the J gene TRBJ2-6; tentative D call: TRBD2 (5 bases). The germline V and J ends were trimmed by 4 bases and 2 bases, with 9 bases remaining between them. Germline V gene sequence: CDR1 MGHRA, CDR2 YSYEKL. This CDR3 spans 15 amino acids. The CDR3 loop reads CASSLAGAGANVLTF. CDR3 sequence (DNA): TGCGCCAGCAGCCTGGCGGGTGCTGGGGCCAACGTCCTGACTTTC.

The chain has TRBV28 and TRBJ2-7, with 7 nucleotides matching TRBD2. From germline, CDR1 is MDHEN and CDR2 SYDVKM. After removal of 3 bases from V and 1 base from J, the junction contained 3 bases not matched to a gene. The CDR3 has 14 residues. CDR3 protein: CASSFPGGSYEQYF. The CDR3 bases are TGTGCCAGCAGTTTCCCCGGGGGGTCCTACGAGCAGTACTTC.

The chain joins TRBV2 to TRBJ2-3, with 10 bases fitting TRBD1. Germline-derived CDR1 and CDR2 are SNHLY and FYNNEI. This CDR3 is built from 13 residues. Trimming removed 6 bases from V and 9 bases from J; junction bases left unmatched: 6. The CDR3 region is CASRGQGLGTQYF. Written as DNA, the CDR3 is TGTGCCAGCAGGGGACAGGGGCTAGGCACGCAGTATTTT.

The CDR3 loop reads CASGSPGQGFPEAFF. In DNA, the CDR3 is TGTGCCAGCGGGTCACCGGGACAGGGGTTCCCAGAAGCTTTCTTT. The chain recombines TRBV2 with TRBJ1-1; TRBD1 matches 10 bases. V shed 8 bases and J 8 bases; nucleotides not matched to a gene: 14. Germline V CDR1 and CDR2: SNHLY, FYNNEI. This CDR3 has 15 residues.

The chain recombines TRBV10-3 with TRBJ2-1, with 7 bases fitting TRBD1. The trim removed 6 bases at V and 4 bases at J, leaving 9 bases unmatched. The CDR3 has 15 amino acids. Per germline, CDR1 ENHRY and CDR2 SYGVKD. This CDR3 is CAIRSWGTDYNEQFF. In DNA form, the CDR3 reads TGTGCCATCAGAAGTTGGGGGACAGATTACAATGAGCAGTTCTTC.

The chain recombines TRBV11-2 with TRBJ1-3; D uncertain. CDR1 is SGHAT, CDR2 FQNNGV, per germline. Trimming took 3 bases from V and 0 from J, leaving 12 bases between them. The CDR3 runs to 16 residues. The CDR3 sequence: CASSLSPRSSGNTIYF. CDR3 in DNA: TGTGCCAGCAGCTTGAGCCCCCGGAGCTCTGGAAACACCATATATTTT.

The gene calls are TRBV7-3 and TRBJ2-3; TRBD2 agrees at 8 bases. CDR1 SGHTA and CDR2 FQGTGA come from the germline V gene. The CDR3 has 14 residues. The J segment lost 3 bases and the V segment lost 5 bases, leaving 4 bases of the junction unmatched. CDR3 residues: CASSLGLDTDTQYF. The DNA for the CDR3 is TGTGCCAGCAGCCTGGGACTAGATACAGATACGCAGTATTTT.

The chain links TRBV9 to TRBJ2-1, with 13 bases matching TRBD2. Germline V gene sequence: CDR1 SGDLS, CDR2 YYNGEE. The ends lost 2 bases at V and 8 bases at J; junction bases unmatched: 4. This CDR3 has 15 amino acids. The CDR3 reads CASSVGTSGVYEQFF. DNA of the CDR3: TGTGCCAGCAGCGTCGGGACTAGCGGGGTTTATGAGCAGTTCTTC.

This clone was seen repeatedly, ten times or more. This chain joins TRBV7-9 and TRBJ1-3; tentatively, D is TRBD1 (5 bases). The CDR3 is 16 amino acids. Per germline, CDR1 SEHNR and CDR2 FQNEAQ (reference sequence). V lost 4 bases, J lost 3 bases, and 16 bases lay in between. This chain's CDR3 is CASSSLGQGRGNTIYF. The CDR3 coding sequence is TGTGCCAGCAGCTCCCTCGGGCAGGGTCGTGGAAACACCATATATTTT.

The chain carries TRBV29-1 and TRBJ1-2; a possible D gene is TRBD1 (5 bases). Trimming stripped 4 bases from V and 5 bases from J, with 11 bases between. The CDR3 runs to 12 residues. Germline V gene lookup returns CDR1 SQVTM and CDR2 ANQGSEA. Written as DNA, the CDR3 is TGCAGCGTTGTTGCAGGGTGGTATGGCTACACCTTC. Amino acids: CSVVAGWYGYTF.